This T cell receptor beta chain was identified in a study of blood T cell repertoires in COVID-19. Whole-study context: The United States, Italy and Spain were the sources of the acute and convalescent COVID-19 samples. From T cells, B-cell-depleted T cells, or PBMCs came the material, which was cDNA or gDNA.

Authors' analysis steps: Reference gene primer amplification in the assay estimated nucleated cell counts. The method was immunoSEQ multiplex PCR; TCRdb's version includes in-frame clones alone and lacks a portion of them. The V and J calls and clone size come from that table; D and trimming were worked out from the DNA. The sample has 200,000 to 250,000 clones, about 85% seen once. In Cohort 3, a recovered donor had either two negative PCRs, clearance, or symptom resolution. The CDR3 extends over 13 amino acids. Germline CDR1 reads MNHEY; CDR2 reads SVGAGI. The ends lost 7 bases at V and 2 bases at J; junction bases unmatched: 5.

The receptor was derived from a woman aged 25 to 39 who had recovered from COVID-19. Specimen: PBMCs or T cells enriched from blood (not recorded which). The chain links TRBV6-5 to TRBJ2-7; the match to TRBD1 covers 7 bases. CDR3 protein: CASMQTGPYEQYF. The CDR3 DNA reads as TGTGCCAGCATGCAGACAGGGCCCTACGAGCAGTACTTC.